This T cell receptor beta chain was documented in a study of cytomegalovirus exposure and HLA in healthy donors. This clone was observed a single time. Its antigen remains unknown. This CDR3 contains 15 residues. With 0 bases removed from V and 7 bases from J, the gap between germline ends came to 13 bases. Per the germline V gene, CDR1 is SGHRS and CDR2 is YFSETQ. Study-level points and caveats: Some segments of the V type, notably TRBV6-2 and TRBV6-3, were excluded as indistinguishable. The Asian-associated ancestry cluster reportedly had fewer N-insertions than the approximately 670-donor mean in a later analysis. The only immune exposure information that was available was CMV serostatus.

Primers included in the PCR were 60 Vbeta and 13 Jbeta primers. TCRdb's table, derived via immunoSEQ multiplex PCR, lists solely in-frame clones and lacks some. The sample lists 110,000 or so clones; about three quarters were seen once. Material: PBMCs. The receptor's source is a woman aged 40 to 50 in good health and CMV-seropositive. The gene calls are TRBV5-1 and TRBJ2-2; possibly TRBD2 for D (5 bases). The DNA for the CDR3 is TGCGCCAGCAGCTTGGCCCGGGGAAGAGGCGGGGAGCTGTTTTTT. This codes for CASSLARGRGGELFF.